This record concerns one T cell receptor beta chain sequence. Its antigen has not been determined. Base quality data are lacking; no much larger clone is found one base away. The data derive from a study of blood T cell repertoires in COVID-19 (TCRdb year 2020). About the investigation overall: Collaborator samples came from the United States, Italy and Spain and covered acute and convalescent phases of COVID-19. The material from the prospective study consisted of cDNA or gDNA derived from T cells, B-cell-depleted T cells, or PBMCs. Sample metadata almost always included a de-identified subject ID, COVID-19 status, age in years and sex. Where available, HLA class I and class II types were taken from metadata supplied by the sample provider and were not determined by assay-based typing. The repertoires were released in a freely available public database meant as a resource for research on the immune response to SARS-CoV-2. Samples came from the ongoing ImmuneRACE study (first 160 participants) plus 1,254 subjects from 6 global collaborators. Deeply sampled blood TCRbeta repertoires from subjects exposed to, actively infected with, or recovered from COVID-19 were included in the dataset.

One collaborating source in Seattle enrolled patients during active infection and followed them longitudinally through the course of disease. The collaborating institutions used their own protocols to collect whole blood in K2EDTA tubes. For TCRbeta analysis, collaborators shipped samples as frozen whole blood, isolated PBMCs, or DNA extracted from either of those sample types. Overall results and qualifications from the work: Clinical and demographic metadata were provided uncurated, with the amount varying by source and participant.

Cut back by 6 bases and 6 bases, the V and J ends lie 17 bases apart. Based on the germline V gene, the CDR1 and CDR2 sequences are MNHEY and SVGAGI. The CDR3 contains 14 residues, cysteine and phenylalanine counted. Only the CDR3 region is kept as DNA, spanning 42 bases read in frame from base 1. The immunoSEQ Assay, a bias-controlled multiplex PCR, was used to amplify TCRbeta CDR3 regions from genomic DNA. The paper's data handling went like this. The number of nucleated cells in each sample was estimated from the amplification of reference gene primers within the assay. Sequence reads were collapsed and filtered to measure the absolute abundance of every unique TCRbeta CDR3 rearrangement. For each sample, productive Simpson clonality was calculated as the square root of Simpson's diversity index over productive rearrangements. TCRdb took this table from immuneACCESS and kept in-frame rearrangements with V and J called. Such tables lack part of the clones; where checked against another copy, unresolved V genes explain under half of the gap, and the rest is unexplained. That table is the source of V, J and clone size, and D and trimming were worked out from the DNA. The sample contains about 130,000 clones, around 89% of them found a single time. More than 3.5% of the sample belongs to the ten largest clones.

Sequencing was carried out using peripheral blood. This clonotype was obtained from a man aged 55 to 70 with COVID-19, enrolled during active disease. The chain is made from TRBV6-5 and TRBJ1-1; the D region possibly corresponds to TRBD1 (6 bases align). The encoded CDR3 is CASRADGGLAEAFF. The nucleotide sequence reads TGTGCCAGCAGGGCCGACGGGGGGCTGGCTGAAGCTTTCTTT.